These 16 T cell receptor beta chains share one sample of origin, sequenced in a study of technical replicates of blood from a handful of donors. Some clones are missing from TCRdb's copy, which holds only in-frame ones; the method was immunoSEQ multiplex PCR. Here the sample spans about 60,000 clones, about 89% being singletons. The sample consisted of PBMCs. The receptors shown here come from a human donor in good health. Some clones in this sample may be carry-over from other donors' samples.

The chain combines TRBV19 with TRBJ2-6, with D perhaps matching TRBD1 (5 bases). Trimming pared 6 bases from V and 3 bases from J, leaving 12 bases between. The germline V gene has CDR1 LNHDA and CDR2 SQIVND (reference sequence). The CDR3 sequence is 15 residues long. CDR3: CASSPQGFGANVLTF. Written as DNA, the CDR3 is TGTGCCAGTAGCCCTCAGGGATTTGGGGCCAACGTCCTGACTTTC.

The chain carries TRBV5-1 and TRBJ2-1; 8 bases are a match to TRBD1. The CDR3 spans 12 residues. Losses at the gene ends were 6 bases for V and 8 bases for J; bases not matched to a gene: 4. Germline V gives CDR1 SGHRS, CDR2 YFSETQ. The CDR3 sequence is CASTPGGYEQFF. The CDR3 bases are TGCGCCAGCACCCCAGGGGGCTATGAGCAGTTCTTC.

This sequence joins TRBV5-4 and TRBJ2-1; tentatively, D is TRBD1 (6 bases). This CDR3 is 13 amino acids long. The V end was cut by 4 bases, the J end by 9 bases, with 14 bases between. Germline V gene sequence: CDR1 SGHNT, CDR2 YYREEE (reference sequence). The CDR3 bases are TGTGCCAGCAGCCCGGGACATCAACTTGAGCAGTTCTTC. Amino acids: CASSPGHQLEQFF.

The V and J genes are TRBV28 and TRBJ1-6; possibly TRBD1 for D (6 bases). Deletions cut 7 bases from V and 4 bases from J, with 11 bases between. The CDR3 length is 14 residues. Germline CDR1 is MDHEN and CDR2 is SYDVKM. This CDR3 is CASTVTGYNSPLHF. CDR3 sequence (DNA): TGTGCCAGCACCGTGACAGGTTATAATTCACCCCTCCACTTT.

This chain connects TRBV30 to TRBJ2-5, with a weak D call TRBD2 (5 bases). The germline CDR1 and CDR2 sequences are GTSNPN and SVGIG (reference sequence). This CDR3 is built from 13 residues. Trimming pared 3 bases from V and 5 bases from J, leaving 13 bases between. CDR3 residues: CAWRRTGLETQYF. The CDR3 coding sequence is TGTGCCTGGAGGAGGACTGGGCTTGAGACCCAGTACTTC.

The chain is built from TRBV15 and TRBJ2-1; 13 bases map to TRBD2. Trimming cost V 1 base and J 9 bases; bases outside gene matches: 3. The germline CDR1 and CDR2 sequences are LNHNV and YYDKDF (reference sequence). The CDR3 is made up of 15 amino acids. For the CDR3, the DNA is TGTGCCACCAGCAGAGGGACTAGCGGGAGTACTGAGCAGTTCTTC. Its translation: CATSRGTSGSTEQFF.

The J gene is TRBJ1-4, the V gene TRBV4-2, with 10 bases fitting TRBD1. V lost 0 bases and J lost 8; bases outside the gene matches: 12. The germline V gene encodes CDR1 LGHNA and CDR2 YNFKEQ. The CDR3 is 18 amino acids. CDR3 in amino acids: CASSQDLGVDRGREKLFF. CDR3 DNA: TGTGCCAGCAGCCAAGATCTGGGTGTGGACAGGGGGAGGGAAAAACTGTTTTTT.

Written as DNA, the CDR3 is TGTGCCTGGAGTGTTTATAGCGGGGGGCAGCCCCAGCATTTT. It is translated as CAWSVYSGGQPQHF. The V and J genes are TRBV30 and TRBJ1-5; the D gene is possibly TRBD1 (5 bases). The germline gives CDR1 GTSNPN, CDR2 SVGIG (reference sequence). The CDR3 loop spans 14 amino acids. Trimming removed 0 bases at V and 7 bases at J, with 13 bases between.

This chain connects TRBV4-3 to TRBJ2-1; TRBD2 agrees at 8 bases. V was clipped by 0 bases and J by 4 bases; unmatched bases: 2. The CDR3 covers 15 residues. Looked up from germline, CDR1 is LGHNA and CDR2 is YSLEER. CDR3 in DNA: TGCGCCAGCAGCCAAGAGGGCGGGGGGTACAATGAGCAGTTCTTC. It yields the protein CASSQEGGGYNEQFF.

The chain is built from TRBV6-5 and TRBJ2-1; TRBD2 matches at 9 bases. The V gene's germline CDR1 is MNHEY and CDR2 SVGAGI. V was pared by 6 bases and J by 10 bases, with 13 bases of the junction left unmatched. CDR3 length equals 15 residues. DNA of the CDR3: TGTGCCAGCAGCTTAGCGGGGGCCCCCCCTTTGGAGCAGTTCTTC. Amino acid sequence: CASSLAGAPPLEQFF.

The chain's CDR3 is CASSPLWGVSKNIQYF. The CDR3 region has the DNA TGCGCCAGCAGCCCATTGTGGGGAGTAAGCAAAAACATTCAGTACTTC. V and J are TRBV4-1 and TRBJ2-4, with TRBD2 as a possible D gene (5 bases). Germline V gives CDR1 MGHRA, CDR2 YSYEKL. The CDR3 contains 16 residues. The V and J ends lost 4 bases and 3 bases respectively, with 16 bases between them.

CDR3 DNA sequence: TGTGCCAGCAGCAGGGGATTCGATGAAAAACTGTTTTTT. Its translation is CASSRGFDEKLFF. The chain has TRBV5-8 and TRBJ1-4, with D possibly TRBD1 on 5 matching bases. V lost 4 bases, J lost 6 bases, and 10 bases lay in between. The CDR3 loop spans 13 amino acids. Germline CDR1 and CDR2: SGHTS and YDEGEE.

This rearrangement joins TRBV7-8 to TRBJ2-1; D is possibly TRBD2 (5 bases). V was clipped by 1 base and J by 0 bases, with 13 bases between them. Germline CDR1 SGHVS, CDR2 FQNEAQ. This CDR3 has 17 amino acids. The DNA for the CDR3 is TGTGCCAGCAGCTTAGAAGGAGGCGGAGACTCCTACAATGAGCAGTTCTTC. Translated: CASSLEGGGDSYNEQFF.

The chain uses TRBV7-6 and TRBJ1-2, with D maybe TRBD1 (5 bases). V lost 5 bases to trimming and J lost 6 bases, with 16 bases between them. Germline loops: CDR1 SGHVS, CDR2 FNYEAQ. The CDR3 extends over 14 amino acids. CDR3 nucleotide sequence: TGTGCCAGCAGCCCAATGGCAGGGTGGGATGGCTACACCTTC. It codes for CASSPMAGWDGYTF.

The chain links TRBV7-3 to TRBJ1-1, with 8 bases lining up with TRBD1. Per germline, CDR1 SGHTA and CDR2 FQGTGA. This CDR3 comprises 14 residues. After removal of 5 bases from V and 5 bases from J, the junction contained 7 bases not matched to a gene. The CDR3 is CASSPQGARTEAFF. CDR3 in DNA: TGTGCCAGCAGCCCCCAGGGGGCGCGAACTGAAGCTTTCTTT.

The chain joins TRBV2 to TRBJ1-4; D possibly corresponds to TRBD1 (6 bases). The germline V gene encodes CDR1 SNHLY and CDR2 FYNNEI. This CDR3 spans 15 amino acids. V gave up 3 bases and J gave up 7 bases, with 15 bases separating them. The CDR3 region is CASSDQGWLGEKLFF. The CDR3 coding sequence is TGTGCCAGCAGTGACCAGGGGTGGTTGGGTGAAAAACTGTTTTTT.